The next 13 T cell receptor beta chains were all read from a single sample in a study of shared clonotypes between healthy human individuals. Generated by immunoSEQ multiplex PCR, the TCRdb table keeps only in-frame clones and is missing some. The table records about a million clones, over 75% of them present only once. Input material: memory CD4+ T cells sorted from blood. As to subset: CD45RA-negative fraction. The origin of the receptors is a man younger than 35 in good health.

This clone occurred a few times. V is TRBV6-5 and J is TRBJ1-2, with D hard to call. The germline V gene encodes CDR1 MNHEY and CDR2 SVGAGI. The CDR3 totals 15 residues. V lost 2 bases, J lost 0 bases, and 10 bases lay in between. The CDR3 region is CASSYTVRANYGYTF. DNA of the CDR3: TGTGCCAGCAGTTACACGGTGAGAGCTAACTATGGCTACACCTTC.

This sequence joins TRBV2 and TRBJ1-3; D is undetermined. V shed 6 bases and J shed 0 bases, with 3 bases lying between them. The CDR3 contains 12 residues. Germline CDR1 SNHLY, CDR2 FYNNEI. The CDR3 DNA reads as TGTGCCAGCAGGTACTCTGGAAACACCATATATTTT. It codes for CASRYSGNTIYF.

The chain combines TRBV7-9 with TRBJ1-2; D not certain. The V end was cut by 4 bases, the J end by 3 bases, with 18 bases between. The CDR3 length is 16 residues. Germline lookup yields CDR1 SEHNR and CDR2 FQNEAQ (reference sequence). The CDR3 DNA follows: TGTGCCAGCAGCTCAACTTTAAAAGGGAAGGACTATGGCTACACCTTC. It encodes CASSSTLKGKDYGYTF.

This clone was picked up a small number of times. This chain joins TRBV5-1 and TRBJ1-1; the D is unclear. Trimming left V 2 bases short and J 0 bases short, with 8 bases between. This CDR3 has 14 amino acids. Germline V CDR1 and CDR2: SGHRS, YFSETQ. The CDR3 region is CASSFTFMNTEAFF. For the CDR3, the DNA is TGCGCCAGCAGCTTCACGTTCATGAACACTGAAGCTTTCTTT.

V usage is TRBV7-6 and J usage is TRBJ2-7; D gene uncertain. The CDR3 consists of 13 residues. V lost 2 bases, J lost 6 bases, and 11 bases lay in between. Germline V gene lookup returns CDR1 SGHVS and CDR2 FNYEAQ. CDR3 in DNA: TGTGCCAGCAGCTTATATCTCTCTAGCGAGCAGTACTTC. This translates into CASSLYLSSEQYF.

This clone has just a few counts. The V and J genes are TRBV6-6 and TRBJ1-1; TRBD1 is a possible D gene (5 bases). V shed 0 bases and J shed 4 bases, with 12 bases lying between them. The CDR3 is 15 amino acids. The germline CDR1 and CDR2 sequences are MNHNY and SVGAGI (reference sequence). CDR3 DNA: TGTGCCAGCAGTTACTCTGTAGGGACGGGCACTGAAGCTTTCTTT. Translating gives CASSYSVGTGTEAFF.

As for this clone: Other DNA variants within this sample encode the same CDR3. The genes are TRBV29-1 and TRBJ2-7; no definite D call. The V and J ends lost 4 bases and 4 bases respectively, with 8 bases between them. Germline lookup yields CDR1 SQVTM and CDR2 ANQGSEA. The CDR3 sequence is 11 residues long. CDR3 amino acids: CSVASGYEQYF. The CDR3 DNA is TGCAGCGTTGCTTCAGGTTACGAGCAGTACTTC.

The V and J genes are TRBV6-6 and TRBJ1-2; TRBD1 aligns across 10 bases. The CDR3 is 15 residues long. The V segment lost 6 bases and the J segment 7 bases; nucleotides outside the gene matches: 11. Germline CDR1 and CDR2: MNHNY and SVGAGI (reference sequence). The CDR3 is CASRPGQGTLVGYTF. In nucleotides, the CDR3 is TGTGCCAGCAGACCGGGACAGGGGACTCTAGTTGGCTACACCTTC.

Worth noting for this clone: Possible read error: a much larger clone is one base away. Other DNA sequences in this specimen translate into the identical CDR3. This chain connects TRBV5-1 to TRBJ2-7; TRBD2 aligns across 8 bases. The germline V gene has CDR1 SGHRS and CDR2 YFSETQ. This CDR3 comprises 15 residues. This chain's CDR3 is CASSPGRVAGNEQYF. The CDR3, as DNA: TGCGCCAGCAGCCCCGGGAGGGTCGCGGGGAACGAACAGTACTTC. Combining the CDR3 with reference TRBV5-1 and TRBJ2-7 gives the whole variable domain KAGVTQTPRYLIKTRGQQVTLSCSPISGHRSVSWYQQTPGQGLQFLFEYFSETQRNKGNFPGRFSGRQFSNSRSEMNVSTLELGDSALYLCASSPGRVAGNEQYFGPGTRLTVT.

The CDR3 DNA follows: TGTGCCTGGAGGGCCGGGACAGGGTGGCACGAGCAGTACTTC. As protein: CAWRAGTGWHEQYF. The genes are TRBV30 and TRBJ2-7, with TRBD1 matching 9 bases. V was clipped by 3 bases and J by 5 bases; unmatched bases: 8. The CDR3 runs to 14 residues. Per germline, CDR1 GTSNPN and CDR2 SVGIG (reference sequence).

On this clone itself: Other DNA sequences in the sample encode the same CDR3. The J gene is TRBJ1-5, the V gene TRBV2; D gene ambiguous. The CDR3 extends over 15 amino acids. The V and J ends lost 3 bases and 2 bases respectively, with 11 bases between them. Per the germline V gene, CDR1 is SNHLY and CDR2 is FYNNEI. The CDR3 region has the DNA TGTGCCAGCAGTGAGCGGGGTTTGGGCAATCAGCCCCAGCATTTT. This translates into CASSERGLGNQPQHF.

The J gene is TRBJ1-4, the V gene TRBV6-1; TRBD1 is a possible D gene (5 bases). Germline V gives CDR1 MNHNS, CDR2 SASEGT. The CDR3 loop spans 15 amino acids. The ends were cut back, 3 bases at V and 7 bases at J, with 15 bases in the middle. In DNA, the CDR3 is TGTGCCAGCAGTGACTGGAAAAATGGGGGTGAAAAACTGTTTTTT. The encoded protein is CASSDWKNGGEKLFF.

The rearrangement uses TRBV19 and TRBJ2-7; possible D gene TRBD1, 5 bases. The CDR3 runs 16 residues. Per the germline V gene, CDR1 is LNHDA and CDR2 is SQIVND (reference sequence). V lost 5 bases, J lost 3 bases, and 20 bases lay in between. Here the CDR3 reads CASSRASGRAHYEQYF. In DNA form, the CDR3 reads TGTGCCAGTAGTCGGGCTAGTGGCAGGGCCCACTACGAGCAGTACTTC.